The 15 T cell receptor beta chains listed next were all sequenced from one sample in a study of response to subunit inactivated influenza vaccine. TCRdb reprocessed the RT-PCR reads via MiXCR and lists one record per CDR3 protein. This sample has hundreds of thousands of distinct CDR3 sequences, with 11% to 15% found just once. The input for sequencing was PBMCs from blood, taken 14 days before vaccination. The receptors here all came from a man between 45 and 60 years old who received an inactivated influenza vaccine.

The CDR3 region has the DNA TGTGCCAGCAGCTTAGGAGCGGGGATTCAGCCCCAGCATTTT. Encoded protein: CASSLGAGIQPQHF. The chain has TRBV7-2 and TRBJ1-5; D not certain. The CDR3 runs to 14 residues. Trimming left V 1 base short and J 6 bases short, with 10 bases between. Germline CDR1 reads SGHTA; CDR2 reads FQGNSA.

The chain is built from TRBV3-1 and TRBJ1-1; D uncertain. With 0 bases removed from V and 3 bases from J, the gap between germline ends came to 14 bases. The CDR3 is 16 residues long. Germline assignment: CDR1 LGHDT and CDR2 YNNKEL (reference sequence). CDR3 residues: CASSQDLGAWDTEAFF. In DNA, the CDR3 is TGTGCCAGCAGCCAAGATCTGGGAGCTTGGGACACTGAAGCTTTCTTT. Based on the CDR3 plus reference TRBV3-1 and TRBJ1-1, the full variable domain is DTAVSQTPKYLVTQMGNDKSIKCEQNLGHDTMYWYKQDSKKFLKIMFSYNNKELIINETVPNRFSPKSPDKAHLNLHINSLELGDSAVYFCASSQDLGAWDTEAFFGQGTRLTVV.

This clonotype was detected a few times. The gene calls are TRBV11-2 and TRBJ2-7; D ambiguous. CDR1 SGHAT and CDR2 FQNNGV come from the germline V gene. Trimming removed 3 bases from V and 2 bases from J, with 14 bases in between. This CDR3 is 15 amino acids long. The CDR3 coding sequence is TGTGCCAGCAGCTTTGACTGGCATGTCACCTACGAGCAGTACTTC. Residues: CASSFDWHVTYEQYF.

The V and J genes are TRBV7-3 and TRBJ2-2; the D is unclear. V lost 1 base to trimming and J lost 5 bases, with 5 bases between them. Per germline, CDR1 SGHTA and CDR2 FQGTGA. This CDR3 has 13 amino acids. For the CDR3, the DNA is TGTGCCAGCAGCTTAAGTCTAACCGGGGAGCTGTTTTTT. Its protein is CASSLSLTGELFF.

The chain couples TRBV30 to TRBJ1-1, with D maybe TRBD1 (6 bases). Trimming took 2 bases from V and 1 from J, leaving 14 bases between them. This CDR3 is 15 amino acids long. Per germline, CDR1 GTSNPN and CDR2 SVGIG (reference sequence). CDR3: CAWSRGGAGNTEAFF. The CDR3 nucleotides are TGTGCCTGGAGTAGGGGGGGCGCTGGGAACACTGAAGCTTTCTTT.

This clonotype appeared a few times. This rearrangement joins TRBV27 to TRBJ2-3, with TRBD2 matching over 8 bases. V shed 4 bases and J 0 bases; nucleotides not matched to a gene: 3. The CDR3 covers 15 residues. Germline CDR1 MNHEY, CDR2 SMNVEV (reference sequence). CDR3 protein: CASSSPGGSTDTQYF. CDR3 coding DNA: TGTGCCAGCAGTTCACCGGGAGGGAGCACAGATACGCAGTATTTT.

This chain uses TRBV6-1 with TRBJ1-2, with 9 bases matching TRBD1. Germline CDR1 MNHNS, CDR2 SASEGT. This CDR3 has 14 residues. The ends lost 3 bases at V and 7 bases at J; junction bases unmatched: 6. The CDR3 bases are TGTGCCAGCAGTGATCCGGGACAGGGTGTTGGCTACACCTTC. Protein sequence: CASSDPGQGVGYTF.

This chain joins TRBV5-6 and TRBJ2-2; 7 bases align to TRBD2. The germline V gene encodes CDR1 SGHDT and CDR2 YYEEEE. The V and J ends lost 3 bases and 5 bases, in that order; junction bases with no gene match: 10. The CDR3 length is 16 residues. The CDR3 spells CASSWEGSLGTGELFF. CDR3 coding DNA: TGTGCCAGCAGCTGGGAGGGTAGCCTCGGGACCGGGGAGCTGTTTTTT.

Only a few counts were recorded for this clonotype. CDR3 residues: CASSQDLTSGNGDTQYF. The CDR3 DNA reads TGCGCCAGCAGCCAAGATCTTACTAGCGGGAACGGGGATACGCAGTATTTT. V gene TRBV4-3 combines with J gene TRBJ2-3; 10 nucleotides match TRBD2. In germline, CDR1 is LGHNA, CDR2 YSLEER. The CDR3 loop spans 17 amino acids. V lost 0 bases and J lost 6; bases outside the gene matches: 9.

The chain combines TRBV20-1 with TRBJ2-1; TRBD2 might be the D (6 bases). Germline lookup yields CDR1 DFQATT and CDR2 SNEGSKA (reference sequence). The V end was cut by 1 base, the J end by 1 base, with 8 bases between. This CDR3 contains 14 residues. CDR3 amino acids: CSARVRGSYNEQFF. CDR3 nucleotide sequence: TGCAGTGCTAGAGTACGGGGGTCCTACAATGAGCAGTTCTTC.

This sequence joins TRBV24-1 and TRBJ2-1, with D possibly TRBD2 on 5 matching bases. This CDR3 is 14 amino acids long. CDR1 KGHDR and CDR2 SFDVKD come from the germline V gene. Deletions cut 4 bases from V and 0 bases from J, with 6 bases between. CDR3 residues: CATSEGGSYNEQFF. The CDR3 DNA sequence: TGTGCCACCAGTGAAGGAGGCTCCTACAATGAGCAGTTCTTC.

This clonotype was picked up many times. CDR3 DNA: TGTGCCAGCAGCGAAAAAGGCGCAGGGTGGACAGATACGCAGTATTTT. This sequence encodes CASSEKGAGWTDTQYF. V and J are TRBV7-3 and TRBJ2-3; D perhaps matches TRBD1 (5 bases). V was shortened by 5 bases and J by 3 bases, with 18 bases between the two germline ends. Germline V gives CDR1 SGHTA, CDR2 FQGTGA. The length of the CDR3 is 16 residues.

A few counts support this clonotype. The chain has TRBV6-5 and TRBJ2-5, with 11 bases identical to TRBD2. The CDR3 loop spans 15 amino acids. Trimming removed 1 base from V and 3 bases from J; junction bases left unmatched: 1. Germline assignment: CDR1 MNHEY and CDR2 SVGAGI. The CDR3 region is CASSYLGLAEETQYF. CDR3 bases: TGTGCCAGCAGTTACTTGGGACTAGCGGAAGAGACCCAGTACTTC.

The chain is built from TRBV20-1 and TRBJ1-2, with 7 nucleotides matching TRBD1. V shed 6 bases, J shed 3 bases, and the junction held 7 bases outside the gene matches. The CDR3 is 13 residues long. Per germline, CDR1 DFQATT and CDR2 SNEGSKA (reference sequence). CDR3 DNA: TGCAGTGCGGTACGGGACAGTTACTATGGCTACACCTTC. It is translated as CSAVRDSYYGYTF.

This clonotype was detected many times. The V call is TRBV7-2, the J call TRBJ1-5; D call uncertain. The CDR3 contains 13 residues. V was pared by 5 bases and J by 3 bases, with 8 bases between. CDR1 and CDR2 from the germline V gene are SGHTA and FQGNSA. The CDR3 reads CASSPKSNQPQHF. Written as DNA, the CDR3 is TGTGCCAGCAGCCCTAAATCCAATCAGCCCCAGCATTTT.